This entry describes one T cell receptor (beta chain). Antigen: not known. Repertoires were generated with immunoSEQ multiplex PCR, while TCRdb's copy carries only in-frame clones and drops some. This table has around 40,000 clones, approximately 83% appearing once. These data belong to a study of a mutant IDH1 vaccine in newly diagnosed glioma. Whole-study context: Patients received vaccination from 4-6 weeks after radiotherapy alone, or with temozolomide cycles.

Sample time point: week 5, during vaccination. Mutant IDH1 20-mer peptide, at 300 ug, made up each vaccine dose, with topical imiquimod. V trimming: 7 bases; J trimming: 10 bases; junction bases outside the gene matches: 7. This CDR3 has 13 residues. The germline V gene has CDR1 SGHRS and CDR2 YFSETQ. Study results and caveats: The study observed vaccine-induced immune responses in approximately 93% of patients.

The input for sequencing was PBMCs, taken from a glioma patient whose treatment included an IDH1 peptide vaccine. The gene calls are TRBV5-1 and TRBJ2-1, with 11 nucleotides matching TRBD2. The TCR comes from a man in his forties or fifties with glioma. The chain's CDR3 is CASGGLAGGEQFF. The CDR3 coding sequence is TGCGCCAGCGGTGGACTAGCGGGCGGGGAGCAGTTCTTC.